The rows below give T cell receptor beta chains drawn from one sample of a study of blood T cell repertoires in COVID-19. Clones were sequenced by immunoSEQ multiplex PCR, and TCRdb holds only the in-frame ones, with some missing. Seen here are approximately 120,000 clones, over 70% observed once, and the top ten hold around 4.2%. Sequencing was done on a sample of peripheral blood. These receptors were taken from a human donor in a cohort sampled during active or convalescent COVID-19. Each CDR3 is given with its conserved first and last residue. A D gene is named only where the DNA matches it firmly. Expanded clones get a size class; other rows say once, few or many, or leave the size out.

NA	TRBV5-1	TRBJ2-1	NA	CASSLVTEYNEQFF	TGCGCCAGCAGCTTAGTGACAGAATACAATGAGCAGTTCTTC
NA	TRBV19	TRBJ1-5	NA	CASTTLGVGNQPQHF	TGTGCCAGTACCACCTTAGGGGTTGGCAATCAGCCCCAGCATTTT
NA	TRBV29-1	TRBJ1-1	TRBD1	CSVRQQGATPAFF	TGCAGCGTTAGACAACAGGGGGCGACCCCAGCTTTCTTT
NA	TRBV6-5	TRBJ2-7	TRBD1	CASSLTGTGFYEQYF	TGTGCCAGCAGTCTCACCGGGACAGGGTTCTACGAGCAGTACTTC
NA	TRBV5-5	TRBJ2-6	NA	CATRFHSSSGANVLTF	TGTGCCACCCGCTTCCATTCGAGCTCTGGGGCCAACGTCCTGACTTTC
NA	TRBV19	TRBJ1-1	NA	CASSRGGARGMNTEAFF	TGTGCCAGTAGTAGGGGAGGGGCCCGAGGGATGAACACTGAAGCTTTCTTT
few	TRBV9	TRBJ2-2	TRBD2	CASSEGLAGPLRELFF	TGTGCCAGCAGCGAGGGACTAGCGGGGCCTCTGCGGGAGCTGTTTTTT
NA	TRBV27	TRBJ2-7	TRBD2	CASKRGSKYEQYF	TGTGCCAGCAAGCGGGGCAGTAAATACGAGCAGTACTTC
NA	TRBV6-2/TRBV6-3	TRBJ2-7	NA	CASSYALRGYEQYF	TGTGCCAGCAGTTACGCCCTAAGGGGCTACGAGCAGTACTTC
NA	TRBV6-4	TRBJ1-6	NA	CASSQGHGNSPLHF	TGTGCCAGCAGTCAGGGACACGGGAATTCACCCCTCCACTTT
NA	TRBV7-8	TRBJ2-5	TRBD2	CASSLVAAGGQETQYF	TGTGCCAGCAGCTTAGTGGCAGCGGGGGGGCAAGAGACCCAGTACTTC
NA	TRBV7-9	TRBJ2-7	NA	CASSLVGEVGEQYF	TGTGCCAGCAGCTTAGTTGGGGAGGTGGGCGAGCAGTACTTC
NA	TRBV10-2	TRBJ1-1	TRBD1	CASSESFRGKTEAFF	TGCGCCAGCAGTGAGTCTTTCAGGGGGAAGACTGAAGCTTTCTTT
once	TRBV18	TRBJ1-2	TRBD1	CASSGQANYGYTF	TGTGCCAGCTCAGGACAGGCTAACTATGGCTACACCTTC
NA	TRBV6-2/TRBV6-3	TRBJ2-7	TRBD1	CASSYWIDRGNSYEQYF	TGTGCCAGCAGTTACTGGATCGACAGGGGTAACTCCTACGAGCAGTACTTC
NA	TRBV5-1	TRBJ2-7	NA	CASSRTAGPYEQYF	TGCGCCAGCAGCCGGACCGCGGGGCCCTACGAGCAGTACTTC
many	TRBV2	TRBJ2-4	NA	CASRELAKNIQYF	TGTGCCAGCCGCGAACTAGCCAAAAACATTCAGTACTTC
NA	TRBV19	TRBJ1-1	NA	CASGTGTLWEAFF	TGTGCCAGCGGTACAGGGACATTATGGGAAGCTTTCTTT
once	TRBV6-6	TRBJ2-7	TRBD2	CASSPGTAFLAGERRSSYEQYF	TGTGCCAGCAGTCCGGGGACAGCCTTCCTAGCGGGAGAACGGCGTAGCTCCTACGAGCAGTACTTC
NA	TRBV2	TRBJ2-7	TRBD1	CASSVGQEAYEQYF	TGTGCCAGCAGTGTGGGACAGGAAGCCTACGAGCAGTACTTC
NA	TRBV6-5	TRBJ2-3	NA	CASSRGLTADTQYF	TGTGCCAGCAGCCGAGGCCTCACCGCGGATACGCAGTATTTT
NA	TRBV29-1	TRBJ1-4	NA	CSGSIPNFAGEKLFF	TGCAGCGGCTCGATCCCCAATTTTGCGGGGGAAAAACTGTTTTTT
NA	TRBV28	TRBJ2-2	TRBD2	CASGASGRWTGELFF	TGTGCCAGCGGGGCTAGCGGGAGATGGACCGGGGAGCTGTTTTTT
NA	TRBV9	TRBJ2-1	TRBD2	CASSVSAGERKEQFF	TGTGCCAGCAGCGTATCCGCGGGAGAGAGGAAGGAGCAGTTCTTC
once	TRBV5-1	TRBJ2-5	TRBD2	CASSGPAGMSRETQYF	TGCGCCAGCAGCGGGCCAGCGGGGATGAGCAGGGAGACCCAGTACTTC
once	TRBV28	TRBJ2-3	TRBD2	CASSQTSGRAPDTQYF	TGTGCCAGCAGTCAGACTAGCGGGAGGGCCCCAGATACGCAGTATTTT
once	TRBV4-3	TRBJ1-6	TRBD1	CASSQKTGSRSPLHF	TGCGCCAGCAGCCAAAAGACAGGGTCCCGCTCACCCCTCCACTTT
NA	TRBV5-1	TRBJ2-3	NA	CASSGGPGFRDTQYF	TGCGCCAGCAGCGGAGGTCCCGGATTTCGTGATACGCAGTATTTT
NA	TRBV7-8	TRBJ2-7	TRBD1	CASSLGRDRVSYEQYF	TGTGCCAGCAGCTTAGGTCGGGACAGGGTCTCCTACGAGCAGTACTTC
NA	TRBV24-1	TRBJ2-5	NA	CATSEPTGVETQYF	TGTGCCACCAGTGAGCCAACCGGGGTGGAGACCCAGTACTTC
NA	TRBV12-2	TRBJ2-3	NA	CASRLGRTVRSGCGGTDTQYF	TGTGCAAGTCGCTTAGGGAGGACAGTGCGATCAGGATGCGGCGGTACGGATACGCAGTATTTT
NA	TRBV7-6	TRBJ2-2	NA	CASRRVLNGGELFF	TGTGCCAGCAGGCGCGTTCTGAACGGCGGGGAGCTGTTTTTT
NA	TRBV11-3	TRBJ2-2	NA	CASSIAGRTGELFF	TGTGCCAGCAGCATTGCAGGGAGGACCGGGGAGCTGTTTTTT
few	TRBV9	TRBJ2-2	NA	CASSPSGYHTGELFF	TGTGCCAGCAGTCCTAGTGGGTACCACACCGGGGAGCTGTTTTTT
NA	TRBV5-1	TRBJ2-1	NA	CASSLVLGAIGNEQFF	TGCGCCAGCAGCTTGGTGCTGGGGGCAATAGGTAATGAGCAGTTCTTC
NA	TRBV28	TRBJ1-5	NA	CASSFGNQPQHF	TGTGCCAGCAGTTTCGGCAATCAGCCCCAGCATTTT
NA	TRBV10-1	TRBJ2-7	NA	CASTEVSSQTGYEQYF	TGCGCCAGCACCGAAGTGTCGTCACAGACCGGCTACGAGCAGTACTTC
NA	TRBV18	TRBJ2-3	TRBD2	CASSPASGSTDTQYF	TGTGCCAGCTCACCAGCTAGCGGTAGCACAGATACGCAGTATTTT
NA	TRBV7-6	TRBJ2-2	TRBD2	CASSFPSGRAGATGELFF	TGTGCCAGCAGCTTTCCCAGCGGGAGGGCCGGGGCCACCGGGGAGCTGTTTTTT
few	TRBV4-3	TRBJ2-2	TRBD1	CASSPRGQGAGPNTGELFF	TGCGCCAGCAGCCCCAGGGGACAGGGGGCCGGCCCGAACACCGGGGAGCTGTTTTTT
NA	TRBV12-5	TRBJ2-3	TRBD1	CASCLTGLTDTQYF	TGTGCTAGTTGTCTGACAGGGCTTACAGATACGCAGTATTTT
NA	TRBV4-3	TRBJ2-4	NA	CASSHAPQGFIQYF	TGCGCCAGCAGCCATGCCCCCCAGGGTTTCATTCAGTACTTC
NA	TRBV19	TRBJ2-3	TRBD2	CATDRGGF	TGTGCCACCGATCGGGGGGGATTT
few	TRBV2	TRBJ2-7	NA	CASRATSSEEQYF	TGTGCCAGCAGGGCGACTAGTTCGGAGGAGCAGTACTTC
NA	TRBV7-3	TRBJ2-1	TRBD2	CASSAGDEQFF	TGTGCCAGCAGCGCGGGAGATGAGCAGTTCTTC
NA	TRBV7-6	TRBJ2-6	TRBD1	CASSSEDRANYFSGANVLTF	TGTGCCAGCAGCTCAGAGGACAGGGCGAACTATTTTTCTGGGGCCAACGTCCTGACTTTC
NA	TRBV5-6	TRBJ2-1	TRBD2	CASSLYSGGSYEQFF	TGTGCCAGCAGCTTGTATAGCGGGGGGTCATATGAGCAGTTCTTC
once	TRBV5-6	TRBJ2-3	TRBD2	CASSSGLAWTDTQYF	TGTGCCAGCAGCTCAGGACTAGCGTGGACAGATACGCAGTATTTT